These 15 T cell receptor beta chains were sequenced from one sample in a study of blood T cell repertoires in COVID-19. Clones were read by immunoSEQ multiplex PCR, and TCRdb kept only the in-frame ones, dropping some. Of 100,000 or so clones in the sample, roughly 87% were seen once. Sequencing input: peripheral blood. The receptors stem from a woman in her forties or fifties with COVID-19, enrolled during active disease.

The CDR3, as DNA: TGTGCCACCAGCAGACAGGGGACCGCTTATGGCTACACCTTC. This codes for CATSRQGTAYGYTF. The V gene is TRBV15, the J gene TRBJ1-2, with D perhaps TRBD1 (6 bases). The CDR3 extends over 14 amino acids. Germline CDR1 reads LNHNV; CDR2 reads YYDKDF (reference sequence). V shed 2 bases and J shed 5 bases, with 12 bases lying between them.

The rearrangement links TRBV7-3 to TRBJ2-7; the match to TRBD1 covers 7 bases. From germline, CDR1 is SGHTA and CDR2 FQGTGA. CDR3 size: 14 residues. V was pared by 5 bases and J by 7 bases, with 11 bases of the junction left unmatched. This CDR3 reads CASSAGTVAREQYF. The CDR3 nucleotides read TGTGCCAGCAGCGCAGGGACAGTCGCTAGAGAGCAGTACTTC.

This CDR3 is CASRTSGGSFTDTQYF. CDR3 DNA: TGTGCCAGCAGAACTAGCGGGGGGTCCTTCACAGATACGCAGTATTTT. The chain uses TRBV28 and TRBJ2-3; TRBD2 agrees at 12 bases. This CDR3 contains 16 residues. The germline V gene encodes CDR1 MDHEN and CDR2 SYDVKM. V trimming: 6 bases; J trimming: 2 bases; junction bases outside the gene matches: 6.

V and J are TRBV15 and TRBJ1-5; 7 positions match TRBD1. The length of the CDR3 is 15 residues. Germline assignment: CDR1 LNHNV and CDR2 YYDKDF (reference sequence). V shed 5 bases, J shed 7 bases, and the junction held 11 bases outside the gene matches. The CDR3 sequence is CATSSTRGMGQPQHF. CDR3 nucleotide sequence: TGTGCCACCAGCTCGACCAGGGGGATGGGGCAGCCCCAGCATTTT.

The chain joins TRBV18 to TRBJ2-1, with unresolved D. CDR1 and CDR2 (germline): KGHSH, LQKENI. Trimming shortened V by 0 bases and J by 5 bases, and 14 bases separated the two germline ends. This CDR3 contains 16 residues. For the CDR3, the DNA is TGTGCCAGCTCACCACCGGGCCGACCAGACGACAATGAGCAGTTCTTC. Translation gives CASSPPGRPDDNEQFF.

This chain links TRBV6-1 with TRBJ2-5; 9 bases are shared with TRBD1. V lost 1 base and J lost 2; bases outside the gene matches: 2. Germline lookup yields CDR1 MNHNS and CDR2 SASEGT. The CDR3 loop spans 15 amino acids. CDR3: CASSEGDREQETQYF. The CDR3 nucleotides are TGTGCCAGCAGTGAAGGGGACAGGGAGCAAGAGACCCAGTACTTC.

This chain joins TRBV21-1 and TRBJ2-3; no DNA check was done on the table's D call, TRBD1. TRBV21-1 is reported as a pseudogene. The CDR3 is made up of 18 amino acids. CDR3 coding DNA: TGTGCCAGCAGCCCAGGGACAGGGTGGGAACCCCTCACAGATACGCAGTATTTT. Amino acid sequence: CASSPGTGWEPLTDTQYF.

The chain is built from TRBV27 and TRBJ1-5; 7 bases are a match to TRBD1. CDR1 MNHEY and CDR2 SMNVEV come from the germline V gene (reference sequence). Losses at the gene ends were 5 bases for V and 9 bases for J; bases not matched to a gene: 7. The CDR3 contains 13 residues. The CDR3 protein is CASSPRGLGPQHF. CDR3 sequence (DNA): TGTGCCAGCAGTCCCAGGGGGTTGGGGCCCCAGCATTTT.

CDR3 DNA: TGTGCCAGCAGTAACGGACAGACCCCCTACGAGCAGTACTTC. Translating it yields CASSNGQTPYEQYF. The chain recombines TRBV28 with TRBJ2-7, with TRBD1 as a possible D gene (6 bases). V lost 5 bases, J lost 2 bases, and 13 bases lay in between. The CDR3 length is 14 residues. CDR1 is MDHEN, CDR2 SYDVKM, per germline.

The chain carries TRBV19 and TRBJ1-5, with TRBD1 identical over 9 bases. The ends lost 6 bases at V and 7 bases at J; junction bases unmatched: 4. Germline assignment: CDR1 LNHDA and CDR2 SQIVND (reference sequence). This CDR3 contains 13 residues. CDR3: CASRKTGGQPQHF. As DNA, the CDR3 is TGTGCCAGTAGGAAGACAGGGGGACAGCCCCAGCATTTT.

This chain connects TRBV7-6 to TRBJ1-1; TRBD1 is a possible D gene (5 bases). Trimming removed 5 bases at V and 1 base at J, with 17 bases between. The CDR3 spans 16 residues. Germline V gene lookup returns CDR1 SGHVS and CDR2 FNYEAQ. The CDR3 nucleotides read TGTGCCAGCAGCCACGGGACTCACGGCGGGAACACTGAAGCTTTCTTT. It codes for CASSHGTHGGNTEAFF.

In this sample, this clone turned up a few times. This sequence joins TRBV2 and TRBJ1-5; the D is unclear. The CDR3 runs to 15 residues. Trimming took 1 base from V and 1 from J, leaving 8 bases between them. Looked up from germline, CDR1 is SNHLY and CDR2 is FYNNEI. The chain's CDR3 is CASSEEGVSNQPQHF. Written as DNA, the CDR3 is TGTGCCAGCAGTGAAGAGGGAGTGAGCAATCAGCCCCAGCATTTT.

The sample holds one count of this clone. This sequence joins TRBV27 and TRBJ2-3; perhaps TRBD2 as D (5 bases). CDR1 is MNHEY, CDR2 SMNVEV, per germline (reference sequence). The CDR3 loop spans 13 amino acids. V gave up 5 bases and J gave up 6 bases, with 12 bases separating them. CDR3 protein: CASSNPRVDTQYF. The CDR3 DNA follows: TGTGCCAGCAGTAACCCGCGGGTGGATACGCAGTATTTT.

The chain couples TRBV5-5 to TRBJ2-7, with TRBD1 matching over 8 bases. The junction had 3 bases not matched to a gene; V was cut back by 0 bases and J by 4 bases. The germline V gene has CDR1 SGHKS and CDR2 YYEKEE (reference sequence). The CDR3 extends over 14 amino acids. This CDR3 is CASSLAGGEYEQYF. CDR3 in DNA: TGTGCCAGCAGCTTGGCAGGGGGCGAGTACGAGCAGTACTTC.

This clone was observed a few times. V usage is TRBV4-3 and J usage is TRBJ1-4, with D hard to call. The V and J ends lost 0 bases and 0 bases respectively, with 5 bases between them. The germline V gene encodes CDR1 LGHNA and CDR2 YSLEER. This CDR3 has 15 amino acids. Written as DNA, the CDR3 is TGCGCCAGCAGCCAAGATTATGCAACTAATGAAAAACTGTTTTTT. This gives the protein CASSQDYATNEKLFF.